Following are 27 T cell receptor beta chains from one sample sequenced in a study of blood T cell repertoires in COVID-19. Sequenced by immunoSEQ multiplex PCR; TCRdb stores in-frame clones only, minus some. Here the sample spans approximately 140,000 clones, roughly 84% being singletons. Sequenced material: PBMCs or T cells enriched from blood (not recorded which). These receptor sequences come from a woman between 45 and 65 years old who had been exposed to COVID-19.

In its sample, this clone was seen a few times. This chain links TRBV5-6 with TRBJ1-6; TRBD1 aligns across 7 bases. V was pared by 1 base and J by 3 bases, with 4 bases of the junction left unmatched. Germline V CDR1 and CDR2: SGHDT, YYEEEE. The CDR3 length is 16 residues. CDR3 sequence (DNA): TGTGCCAGCAGCTTGTGGGCAGGGGGCTATAATTCACCCCTCCACTTT. Amino acids: CASSLWAGGYNSPLHF.

This clone showed up just a few times. The chain couples TRBV19 to TRBJ1-5, with D tentatively TRBD1 (5 bases). The CDR3 has 16 amino acids. Trimming pared 6 bases from V and 2 bases from J, leaving 17 bases between. Germline loops: CDR1 LNHDA, CDR2 SQIVND (reference sequence). DNA for the CDR3: TGTGCCAGTAGCGGTGGGGGGGGAAATGGCAATCAGCCCCAGCATTTT. Translation gives CASSGGGGNGNQPQHF.

This clone appeared a few times. Other DNA sequences in this sample translate to the same CDR3. This chain connects TRBV19 to TRBJ1-2; no firm D call. Trimming left V 3 bases short and J 1 base short, with 3 bases between. The CDR3 contains 12 residues. The germline CDR1 and CDR2 sequences are LNHDA and SQIVND (reference sequence). CDR3 coding DNA: TGTGCCAGTAGTATTCTTAACTATGGCTACACCTTC. This gives the protein CASSILNYGYTF.

This chain connects TRBV18 to TRBJ2-1; weak D call: TRBD1 (5 bases). CDR1 and CDR2 (germline): KGHSH, LQKENI. V was clipped by 0 bases and J by 7 bases, with 7 bases between them. The CDR3 covers 13 residues. The CDR3 bases are TGTGCCAGCTCACCACCAGGGGTGAATGAGCAGTTCTTC. Protein product: CASSPPGVNEQFF.

The rearrangement links TRBV5-6 to TRBJ1-1; D unclear. The CDR3 sequence is 13 residues long. Germline V CDR1 and CDR2: SGHDT, YYEEEE. V was clipped by 4 bases and J by 2 bases, with 9 bases between them. This CDR3 reads CASSQGSNTEAFF. Written as DNA, the CDR3 is TGTGCCAGCAGCCAAGGGAGCAACACTGAAGCTTTCTTT.

The genes are TRBV6-2 or TRBV6-3 and TRBJ2-1; 8 positions agree with TRBD2. V lost 0 bases and J lost 9; bases outside the gene matches: 16. The CDR3 sequence is 18 residues long. Per the germline V gene, CDR1 is MNHEY and CDR2 is SVGEGT. This chain's CDR3 is CASSYSRLAGGSPSEQFF. For the CDR3, the DNA is TGTGCCAGCAGTTACTCCAGGCTAGCGGGCGGGTCCCCCAGTGAGCAGTTCTTC.

On this clone: One junction end does not reproduce the germline sequence, and a read error may be involved. This chain joins TRBV7-7 and TRBJ2-5; possibly TRBD2 for D (5 bases). CDR1 is SSHAT and CDR2 is FNYEAQ in the germline V gene (reference sequence). This CDR3 has 15 amino acids. CDR3 amino acids: CASSSGRGNQETQYF. The CDR3 nucleotides are TGTGCTAGCAGCTCCGGTCGAGGGAACCAAGAGACCCAGTACTTC.

The chain uses TRBV7-2 and TRBJ2-7; D not resolved. V lost 1 base, J lost 0 bases, and 7 bases lay in between. The CDR3 length is 14 residues. Germline V CDR1 and CDR2: SGHTA, FQGNSA. The CDR3 nucleotides are TGTGCCAGCAGCTTAGGGAGAAACTCCTACGAGCAGTACTTC. It translates to CASSLGRNSYEQYF.

This clone was detected only once. This chain links TRBV19 with TRBJ2-7; maybe TRBD2 (6 bases). The CDR3 has 12 residues. The germline CDR1 and CDR2 sequences are LNHDA and SQIVND (reference sequence). V was shortened by 10 bases and J by 3 bases, with 13 bases between the two germline ends. The CDR3: CATEGLYYEQYF. In DNA, the CDR3 is TGTGCCACCGAGGGACTCTACTACGAGCAGTACTTC.

This clone was detected ten times or more. The chain couples TRBV9 to TRBJ2-3, with 7 bases identical to TRBD2. This CDR3 is 13 amino acids long. V was pared by 8 bases and J by 5 bases, with 8 bases of the junction left unmatched. CDR1 and CDR2 from the germline V gene are SGDLS and YYNGEE. CDR3 region: CASGGRALDTQYF. CDR3 sequence (DNA): TGTGCCAGTGGGGGGAGGGCCCTAGATACGCAGTATTTT.

This rearrangement joins TRBV7-9 to TRBJ1-5; maybe TRBD1 (6 bases). This CDR3 spans 13 amino acids. The ends were cut back, 2 bases at V and 6 bases at J, with 8 bases in the middle. Germline assignment: CDR1 SEHNR and CDR2 FQNEAQ (reference sequence). The CDR3 nucleotides are TGTGCCAGCAGCTTAACAGGGAGTCAGCCCCAGCATTTT. This gives the protein CASSLTGSQPQHF. Based on the CDR3 plus reference TRBV7-9 and TRBJ1-5, the full variable domain is DTGVSQNPRHKITKRGQNVTFRCDPISEHNRLYWYRQTLGQGPEFLTYFQNEAQLEKSRLLSDRFSAERPKGSFSTLEIQRTEQGDSAMYLCASSLTGSQPQHFGDGTRLSIL.

This chain links TRBV10-1 with TRBJ1-2; TRBD1 might be the D (6 bases). The CDR3 is made up of 14 amino acids. V was trimmed by 8 bases and J by 8 bases, leaving 21 bases between them. Per germline, CDR1 WNHNN and CDR2 SYGVQD (reference sequence). This CDR3 reads CASGPFDRRLGYTF. The CDR3 DNA reads TGCGCCAGCGGCCCTTTTGACAGGCGTCTGGGCTACACCTTC.

This chain connects TRBV4-1 to TRBJ1-1; tentative D call: TRBD1 (6 bases). Between the trimmed V and J ends, which lost 3 bases and 11 bases, there was a span of 16 bases. Per the germline V gene, CDR1 is MGHRA and CDR2 is YSYEKL. The CDR3 covers 13 residues. CDR3 residues: CASSHQIQGSAFF. In DNA, the CDR3 is TGCGCCAGCAGCCACCAAATACAGGGTTCGGCTTTCTTT.

About this clone: An end of the junction does not agree with germline; a read error may underlie this. The chain combines TRBV5-6 with TRBJ2-1; possible D gene TRBD1, 5 bases. The CDR3 loop spans 12 amino acids. In germline, CDR1 is SGHDT, CDR2 YYEEEE. The CDR3 here is CASSLEGHPRIF. In DNA form, the CDR3 reads TGTGCCAGCAGCTTGGAAGGACACCCAAGGATCTTC.

The chain carries TRBV18 and TRBJ1-4; 7 nucleotides line up with TRBD1. Germline assignment: CDR1 KGHSH and CDR2 LQKENI. CDR3 size: 15 residues. The trim removed 0 bases at V and 5 bases at J, leaving 3 bases unmatched. Here the CDR3 reads CASSPPGQRNEKLFF. The CDR3 DNA is TGTGCCAGCTCACCACCGGGACAGCGCAATGAAAAACTGTTTTTT. The full variable domain, completed using reference TRBV18 and TRBJ1-4, is NAGVMQNPRHLVRRRGQEARLRCSPMKGHSHVYWYRQLPEEGLKFMVYLQKENIIDESGMPKERFSAEFPKEGPSILRIQQVVRGDSAAYFCASSPPGQRNEKLFFGSGTQLSVL.

The J gene is TRBJ1-6, the V gene TRBV10-3; TRBD1 agrees at 10 bases. V lost 4 bases to trimming and J lost 5 bases; unmatched junction nucleotides: 2. The germline CDR1 and CDR2 sequences are ENHRY and SYGVKD. The CDR3 loop spans 15 amino acids. The DNA of the CDR3 is TGTGCCATCAGTGCGACAGGGGGCAATAATTCACCCCTCCACTTT. Translation: CAISATGGNNSPLHF.

This clone showed up just once. The gene calls are TRBV6-5 and TRBJ1-5; 7 bases align to TRBD1. The germline V gene has CDR1 MNHEY and CDR2 SVGAGI. This CDR3 spans 14 amino acids. J lost 9 bases, V lost 6 bases, and 11 bases had no gene match. The CDR3 DNA follows: TGTGCCAGCAGCCTAGGACAGGAAGGTACGCCCCAGCATTTT. It is translated as CASSLGQEGTPQHF.

A few counts support this clone. The chain combines TRBV6-2 or TRBV6-3 with TRBJ1-6, with 8 bases lining up with TRBD1. From germline, CDR1 is MNHEY and CDR2 SVGEGT. The CDR3 loop spans 18 amino acids. V shed 2 bases and J 2 bases; nucleotides not matched to a gene: 8. DNA for the CDR3: TGTGCCAGCAGTTACAATTTGGACAGGGAACCCTATAATTCACCCCTCCACTTT. Residues: CASSYNLDREPYNSPLHF.

The chain employs TRBV20-1 and TRBJ1-3; D unresolved. Germline values: CDR1 DFQATT, CDR2 SNEGSKA (reference sequence). The length of the CDR3 is 14 residues. With 3 bases removed from V and 0 bases from J, the gap between germline ends came to 9 bases. The CDR3 DNA reads TGCAGTGCTAGTCACACCAGCTCTGGAAACACCATATATTTT. It translates to CSASHTSSGNTIYF.

The rearrangement links TRBV21-1 to TRBJ2-1; the table's TRBD2 call for D was not verified on the DNA. TRBV21-1 is annotated as a pseudogene. This CDR3 has 16 residues. The CDR3 reads CASGGGRFSSYNEQFF. The CDR3 DNA sequence: TGTGCCAGCGGCGGCGGTCGGTTCTCCTCCTACAATGAGCAGTTCTTC.

The chain carries TRBV12-3 or TRBV12-4 and TRBJ2-1; D gene uncertain. Trimming removed 5 bases at V and 4 bases at J, with 3 bases between. CDR3 length: 11 amino acids. CDR3 loop: CASSLYNEQFF. The DNA of the CDR3 is TGTGCCAGCAGTCTATACAATGAGCAGTTCTTC.

A note on this clone: Other DNA sequences in the sample encode the same CDR3. The genes are TRBV24-1 and TRBJ2-3; TRBD1 matches 9 bases. Germline trimming cut 3 bases from V and 1 base from J; bases unmatched to any gene: 1. The germline CDR1 and CDR2 sequences are KGHDR and SFDVKD. CDR3 length: 15 amino acids. The CDR3 nucleotides read TGTGCCACCAGTGATCGGACAGGGGGCACAGATACGCAGTATTTT. Protein: CATSDRTGGTDTQYF.

V usage is TRBV11-2 and J usage is TRBJ2-1, with D possibly TRBD1 on 8 matching bases. CDR1 is SGHAT and CDR2 is FQNNGV in the germline V gene. The CDR3 extends over 18 amino acids. V shed 5 bases and J shed 4 bases, with 24 bases lying between them. The CDR3 loop reads CASSPGGTGGVNYNEQFF. The CDR3 DNA follows: TGTGCCAGCAGCCCCGGAGGTACAGGGGGGGTTAATTACAATGAGCAGTTCTTC.

V and J are TRBV4-3 and TRBJ1-5; possible D gene TRBD1, 5 bases. Germline V gene data show CDR1 as LGHNA and CDR2 as YSLEER. V shed 0 bases and J shed 3 bases, with 12 bases lying between them. This CDR3 spans 16 amino acids. The CDR3 DNA follows: TGCGCCAGCAGCCAAGATTACGGGGGAACCAATCAGCCCCAGCATTTT. This translates into CASSQDYGGTNQPQHF.

The chain uses TRBV5-1 and TRBJ1-4; 7 bases map to TRBD1. Looked up from germline, CDR1 is SGHRS and CDR2 is YFSETQ. Unmatched junction bases numbered 7, after V lost 3 bases and J lost 8 bases. The CDR3 consists of 14 residues. In DNA form, the CDR3 reads TGCGCCAGCAGCTCCTACAGGGGAAGCGAAAAACTGTTTTTT. Its translation is CASSSYRGSEKLFF.

The rearrangement links TRBV6-5 to TRBJ1-1; D is possibly TRBD1 (5 bases). The germline CDR1 and CDR2 sequences are MNHEY and SVGAGI. With 0 bases removed from V and 1 base from J, the gap between germline ends came to 12 bases. The CDR3 runs 16 residues. The CDR3 reads CASSYSAGQGNTEAFF. In nucleotides, the CDR3 is TGTGCCAGCAGTTACTCTGCTGGTCAGGGGAACACTGAAGCTTTCTTT.

This chain uses TRBV7-8 with TRBJ1-2; 8 bases fit TRBD1. Trimming cost V 5 bases and J 3 bases; bases outside gene matches: 5. The CDR3 covers 14 residues. Germline values: CDR1 SGHVS, CDR2 FQNEAQ. The CDR3 DNA follows: TGTGCCAGCAGCGCCCTGACAGGGGACTATGGCTACACCTTC. Translated: CASSALTGDYGYTF.